The next 20 T cell receptor beta chains were all read from a single sample in a study of CD8 T cells in Susac syndrome. RNA amounts of 0.5 to 1 ug underwent reverse transcription with random hexamers. MiXCR was run by TCRdb on the immunoSEQ multiplex PCR reads, yielding one entry per CDR3 protein. In the table there are roughly 200,000 distinct CDR3 sequences, 95% of which are singletons. The specimen sequenced was CD4+ T cells from PBMCs. These receptor sequences come from a human donor with multiple sclerosis.

The chain uses TRBV18 and TRBJ1-1, with D hard to call. The CDR3 extends over 12 amino acids. Trimming left V 3 bases short and J 5 bases short, with 7 bases between. The germline V gene encodes CDR1 KGHSH and CDR2 LQKENI. Written as DNA, the CDR3 is TGTGCCAGCTCACCCCTCTTGACTGAAGCTTTCTTT. It is translated as CASSPLLTEAFF.

V is TRBV6-5 and J is TRBJ1-2, with TRBD1 matching over 8 bases. The CDR3 is 14 residues long. V was clipped by 5 bases and J by 4 bases; unmatched bases: 6. Germline V lookup: CDR1 MNHEY, CDR2 SVGAGI. CDR3 DNA sequence: TGTGCCAGCAGTCCGGACAGGGACGGCTATGGCTACACCTTC. Its protein is CASSPDRDGYGYTF.

The chain combines TRBV6-5 with TRBJ2-5; TRBD2 agrees at 12 bases. With V trimmed by 5 bases and J by 2 bases, 6 bases remained unmatched. The CDR3 has 16 amino acids. Germline values: CDR1 MNHEY, CDR2 SVGAGI. The CDR3 spells CASSHSLAGGQETQYF. The CDR3 bases are TGTGCCAGCAGTCACAGTCTAGCGGGGGGGCAAGAGACCCAGTACTTC.

V gene TRBV6-1 combines with J gene TRBJ1-2; D perhaps matches TRBD1 (5 bases). Trimming stripped 1 base from V and 4 bases from J, with 13 bases between. This CDR3 is 15 amino acids long. Germline V gene data show CDR1 as MNHNS and CDR2 as SASEGT. In DNA form, the CDR3 reads TGTGCCAGCAGTGAAGGTGGCAGGGCGGTCTATGGCTACACCTTC. This gives the protein CASSEGGRAVYGYTF.

Only one count was recorded for this clonotype. A junction end diverges from the germline sequence, so it may reflect a read error. The V and J genes are TRBV3-1 and TRBJ1-1, with TRBD1 matching over 12 bases. The CDR3 extends over 16 amino acids. Germline V gene sequence: CDR1 LGHDT, CDR2 YNNKEL (reference sequence). The CDR3 DNA is TGTGCCAGCAGCTCGGGACAGGGGGCATCTAACAGTGAAGCTTTCTTT. Protein product: CASSSGQGASNSEAFF.

The chain employs TRBV9 and TRBJ1-6; D not resolved. Germline V gene sequence: CDR1 SGDLS, CDR2 YYNGEE. The V and J ends lost 4 bases and 7 bases respectively, with 12 bases between them. The CDR3 sequence is 14 residues long. DNA for the CDR3: TGTGCCAGCAGCTCGGCAGTGAGAAATTCACCCCTCCACTTT. Protein product: CASSSAVRNSPLHF. Filled out from reference TRBV9 and TRBJ1-6, the complete variable domain reads DSGVTQTPKHLITATGQRVTLRCSPRSGDLSVYWYQQSLDQGLQFLIQYYNGEERAKGNILERFSAQQFPDLHSELNLSSLELGDSALYFCASSSAVRNSPLHFGNGTRLTVT.

The V gene is TRBV23-1, the J gene TRBJ2-7; tentatively, D is TRBD1 or TRBD2 (5 bases each). TRBV23-1 is treated as an ORF (open reading frame) with a function not yet certain. The CDR3 covers 16 residues. V gave up 7 bases and J gave up 0 bases, with 19 bases separating them. CDR3 DNA: TGCGCCAGCAATCGCCCCGGGACGGTTTGCTCCTACGAGCAGTACGTC. Its translation: CASNRPGTVCSYEQYV.

This chain connects TRBV12-3 or TRBV12-4 to TRBJ1-1, with D maybe TRBD1 (5 bases). The CDR3 has 15 residues. V was clipped by 1 base and J by 0 bases, with 9 bases between them. The DNA of the CDR3 is TGTGCCAGCAGTTTAGGACGGGGGATGAACACTGAAGCTTTCTTT. Amino acids: CASSLGRGMNTEAFF.

This clonotype was seen just once. The chain joins TRBV18 to TRBJ2-1; 7 nucleotides line up with TRBD2. Germline V gene data show CDR1 as KGHSH and CDR2 as LQKENI. The J segment lost 8 bases and the V segment lost 3 bases, leaving 10 bases of the junction unmatched. This CDR3 has 15 residues. CDR3 in DNA: TGTGCCAGCTCACCGCGGGGCTCGGCGGGGGATGAGCAGTTCTTC. It codes for CASSPRGSAGDEQFF.

The chain carries TRBV13 and TRBJ2-2; TRBD2 matches at 8 bases. The CDR3 spans 15 residues. Trimming cost V 5 bases and J 7 bases; bases outside gene matches: 9. Germline assignment: CDR1 PRHDT and CDR2 FYEKMQ (reference sequence). The CDR3 bases are TGTGCCAGCAGCCCCCCCGCGGGGGGAATCGGGGAGCTGTTTTTT. Translation: CASSPPAGGIGELFF.

The V and J genes are TRBV9 and TRBJ2-4; 10 bases fit TRBD2. Losses at the gene ends were 4 bases for V and 10 bases for J; bases not matched to a gene: 5. The CDR3 contains 13 residues. Germline V CDR1 and CDR2: SGDLS, YYNGEE. This CDR3 reads CASSTGLAEIQYF. In nucleotides, the CDR3 is TGTGCCAGCAGCACCGGACTAGCGGAAATTCAGTACTTC.

The count of this clonotype is one. The chain links TRBV4-2 to TRBJ2-1, with 8 bases fitting TRBD2. The CDR3 is 15 residues long. The V and J ends lost 1 base and 9 bases, in that order; junction bases with no gene match: 8. The germline gives CDR1 LGHNA, CDR2 YNFKEQ. CDR3 sequence reads: CASSQVAGGFGEQFF. The DNA of the CDR3 is TGTGCCAGCAGCCAAGTCGCGGGGGGTTTTGGTGAGCAGTTCTTC.

The chain has TRBV29-1 and TRBJ2-7; D gene ambiguous. CDR3 size: 11 residues. V was trimmed by 4 bases and J by 3 bases, leaving 7 bases between them. Germline V gene lookup returns CDR1 SQVTM and CDR2 ANQGSEA. CDR3 nucleotides: TGCAGCGTTGTGGTCAACTACGAGCAGTACTTC. It is translated as CSVVVNYEQYF.

V and J are TRBV30 and TRBJ2-1, with D perhaps TRBD2 (6 bases). Germline CDR1 GTSNPN, CDR2 SVGIG (reference sequence). V was pared by 2 bases and J by 8 bases, with 16 bases between. This CDR3 comprises 14 residues. CDR3 DNA: TGTGCCTGGAGTATGCGCGGGACCCTCCATGAGCAGTTCTTC. Its translation: CAWSMRGTLHEQFF.

CDR3 sequence (DNA): TGTGCCAGCAGTTCTCACTATGGCTACACCTTC. Translating it yields CASSSHYGYTF. The chain employs TRBV12-3 or TRBV12-4 and TRBJ1-2; D is undetermined. This CDR3 has 11 residues. Trimming pared 4 bases from V and 3 bases from J, leaving 3 bases between.

This clonotype has a single count. V and J are TRBV7-9 and TRBJ1-1, with D perhaps matching TRBD1 (6 bases). CDR1 SEHNR and CDR2 FQNEAQ come from the germline V gene (reference sequence). Trimming pared 8 bases from V and 8 bases from J, leaving 15 bases between. There are 12 residues in the CDR3. CDR3 sequence (DNA): TGTGCCAGCCGATCCGGGGGGCAGGAAGCTTTCTTT. Residues: CASRSGGQEAFF.

This clonotype was counted a single time. The rearrangement uses TRBV25-1 and TRBJ1-6; D is perhaps TRBD1 (5 bases). V lost 6 bases to trimming and J lost 6 bases, with 9 bases between them. This CDR3 comprises 13 residues. Germline CDR1 and CDR2: MGHDK and SYGVNS. CDR3 sequence reads: CASRGPGNSPLHF. In nucleotides, the CDR3 is TGTGCCAGCAGGGGACCGGGTAATTCACCCCTCCACTTT.

This chain joins TRBV5-4 and TRBJ2-2, with D unresolved. Germline lookup yields CDR1 SGHNT and CDR2 YYREEE (reference sequence). This CDR3 is built from 15 residues. Trimming took 3 bases from V and 0 from J, leaving 9 bases between them. This CDR3 reads CASSYWFANTGELFF. Here the CDR3 DNA reads TGTGCCAGCAGCTACTGGTTCGCGAACACCGGGGAGCTGTTTTTT.

This clonotype has a single count. V and J are TRBV29-1 and TRBJ2-3; D is unresolved. Trimming left V 4 bases short and J 2 bases short, with 13 bases between. Germline V gene sequence: CDR1 SQVTM, CDR2 ANQGSEA. The CDR3 runs to 14 residues. DNA of the CDR3: TGCAGCGTTGGAGGATATCTTCTCACAGATACGCAGTATTTT. Protein sequence: CSVGGYLLTDTQYF.

The chain recombines TRBV11-3 with TRBJ2-2; D is possibly TRBD1 (6 bases). CDR3 length equals 12 residues. The V gene's germline CDR1 is SGHNT and CDR2 YENEEA. Trimming removed 7 bases at V and 6 bases at J, with 9 bases between. Here the CDR3 DNA reads TGTGCCAGCAATAAGGGGGCCGGGGAGCTGTTTTTT. This translates into CASNKGAGELFF.